The present T cell receptor (beta chain) was sequenced within a study of glioma-infiltrating T cells. This clonotype was recorded many times. The germline CDR1 and CDR2 sequences are SGHRS and YFSETQ. V lost 1 base to trimming and J lost 6 bases, with 12 bases between them. The CDR3 length is 14 residues. TCR alpha and beta CDR3 regions were amplified from RNA using iRepertoire nested multiplex PCR. TCRdb itself ran the multiplex PCR reads through MiXCR, one entry per CDR3 protein. The sample consists of roughly 100,000 distinct CDR3 sequences, around 37% of them appearing once. This chain links TRBV5-1 with TRBJ2-3; D gene ambiguous. The TCR originated in a human donor with low-grade glioma or glioblastoma, undergoing nonglioma brain surgery, or in good health (not recorded which). The sequenced material came from glioma tissue, nonneoplastic brain tissue, or PBMCs (not recorded which). For the CDR3, the DNA is TGCGCCAGCAGCTTGTCTTCCAGTGCGGATACGCAGTATTTT. The encoded protein is CASSLSSSADTQYF.